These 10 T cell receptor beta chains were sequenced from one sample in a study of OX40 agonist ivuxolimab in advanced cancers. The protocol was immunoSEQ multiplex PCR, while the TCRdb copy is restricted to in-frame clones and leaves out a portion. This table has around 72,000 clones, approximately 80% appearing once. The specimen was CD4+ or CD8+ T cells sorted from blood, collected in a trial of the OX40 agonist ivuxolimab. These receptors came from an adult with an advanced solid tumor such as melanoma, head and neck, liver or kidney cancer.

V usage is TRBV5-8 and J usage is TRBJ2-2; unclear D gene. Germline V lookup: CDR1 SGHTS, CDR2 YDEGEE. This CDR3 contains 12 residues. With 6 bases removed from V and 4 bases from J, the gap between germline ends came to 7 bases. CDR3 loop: CASNPATGELFF. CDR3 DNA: TGTGCCAGCAATCCCGCCACCGGGGAGCTGTTTTTT. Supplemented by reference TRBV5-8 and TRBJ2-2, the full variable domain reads EAGVTQSPTHLIKTRGQQATLRCSPISGHTSVYWYQQALGLGLQFLLWYDEGEERNRGNFPPRFSGRQFPNYSSELNVNALELEDSALYLCASNPATGELFFGEGSRLTVL.

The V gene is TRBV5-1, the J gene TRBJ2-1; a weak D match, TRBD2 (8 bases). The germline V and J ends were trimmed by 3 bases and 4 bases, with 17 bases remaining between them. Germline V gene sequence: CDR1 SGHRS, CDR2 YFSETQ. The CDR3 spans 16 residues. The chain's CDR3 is CASSWGSGGQYNEQFF. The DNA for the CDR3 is TGCGCCAGCAGCTGGGGGAGCGGGGGACAGTACAATGAGCAGTTCTTC.

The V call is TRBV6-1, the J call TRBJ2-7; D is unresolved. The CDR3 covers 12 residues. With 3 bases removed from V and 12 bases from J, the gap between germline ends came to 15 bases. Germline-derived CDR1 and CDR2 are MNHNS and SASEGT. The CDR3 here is CASSDPWAAPYV. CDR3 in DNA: TGTGCCAGCAGTGACCCTTGGGCAGCTCCGTACGTC.

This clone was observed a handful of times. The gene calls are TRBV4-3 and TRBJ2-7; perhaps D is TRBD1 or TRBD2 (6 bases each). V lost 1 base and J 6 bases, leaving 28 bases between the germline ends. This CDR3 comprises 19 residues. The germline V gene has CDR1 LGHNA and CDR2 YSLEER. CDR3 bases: TGCGCCAGCAGCCAAGGGGTACAGGGTCTTGGCGGGGCCTTCGGCGAGCAGTACTTC. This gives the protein CASSQGVQGLGGAFGEQYF.

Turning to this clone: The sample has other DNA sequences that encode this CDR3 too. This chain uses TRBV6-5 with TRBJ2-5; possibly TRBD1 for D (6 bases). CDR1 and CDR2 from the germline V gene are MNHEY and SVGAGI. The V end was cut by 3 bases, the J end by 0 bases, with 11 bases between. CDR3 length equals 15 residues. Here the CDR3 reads CASSYGGANQETQYF. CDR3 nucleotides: TGTGCCAGCAGTTATGGGGGCGCAAACCAAGAGACCCAGTACTTC.

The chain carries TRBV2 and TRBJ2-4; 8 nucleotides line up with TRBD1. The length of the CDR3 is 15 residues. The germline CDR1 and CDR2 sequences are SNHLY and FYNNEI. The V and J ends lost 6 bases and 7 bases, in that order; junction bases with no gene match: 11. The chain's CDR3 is CASSIEGQAGNIQYF. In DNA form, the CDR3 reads TGTGCCAGCAGCATTGAGGGACAGGCGGGCAACATTCAGTACTTC.

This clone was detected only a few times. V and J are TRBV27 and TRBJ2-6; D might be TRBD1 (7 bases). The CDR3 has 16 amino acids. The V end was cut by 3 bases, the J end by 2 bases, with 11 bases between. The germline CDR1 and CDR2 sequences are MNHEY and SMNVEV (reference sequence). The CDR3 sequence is CASSFQGEAGANVLTF. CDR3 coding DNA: TGTGCCAGCAGTTTTCAGGGGGAGGCTGGGGCCAACGTCCTGACTTTC.

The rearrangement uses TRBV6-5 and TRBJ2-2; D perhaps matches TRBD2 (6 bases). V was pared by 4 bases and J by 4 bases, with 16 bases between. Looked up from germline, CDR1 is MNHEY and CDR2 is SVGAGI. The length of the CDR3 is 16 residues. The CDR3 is CASSFFSGAGTGELFF. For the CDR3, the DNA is TGTGCCAGCAGTTTCTTCAGCGGAGCGGGCACCGGGGAGCTGTTTTTT.

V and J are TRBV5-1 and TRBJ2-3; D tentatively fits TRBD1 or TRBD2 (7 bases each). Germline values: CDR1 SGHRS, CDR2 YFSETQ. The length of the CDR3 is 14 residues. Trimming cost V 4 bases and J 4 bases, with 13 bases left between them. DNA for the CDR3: TGCGCCAGCAGCCAGGGGGGGGGCGCAGATACGCAGTATTTT. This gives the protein CASSQGGGADTQYF.

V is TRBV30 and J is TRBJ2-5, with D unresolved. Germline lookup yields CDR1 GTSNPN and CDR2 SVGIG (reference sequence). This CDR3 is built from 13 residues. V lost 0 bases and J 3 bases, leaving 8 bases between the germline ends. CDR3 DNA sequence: TGTGCCTGGAGTGTCGGTGGAAAAGAGACCCAGTACTTC. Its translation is CAWSVGGKETQYF.